The 14 T cell receptor beta chains reported below all come from one sample, sequenced in a study of blood T cell repertoires in COVID-19. Generated by immunoSEQ multiplex PCR, the TCRdb table keeps only in-frame clones and is missing some. The sample lists approximately 140,000 clones, 65% to 80% occurring once. Sequenced material: peripheral blood. The receptors originated from a man aged 50 or older with acute or convalescent COVID-19.

V and J are TRBV12-3 or TRBV12-4 and TRBJ2-6; TRBD1 matches at 9 bases. The trim removed 4 bases at V and 16 bases at J, leaving 5 bases unmatched. The CDR3 is 12 residues long. As DNA, the CDR3 is TGTGCCAGCAGTTGGGGGACAGGGACACTGACTTTC. It translates to CASSWGTGTLTF.

This clone was seen only once. The J gene is TRBJ1-1, the V gene TRBV30, with a tentative D call TRBD1 (5 bases). The CDR3 is 13 residues long. With 5 bases removed from V and 2 bases from J, the gap between germline ends came to 12 bases. Germline CDR1 is GTSNPN and CDR2 is SVGIG (reference sequence). The CDR3 here is CAWGDSPNTEAFF. In DNA form, the CDR3 reads TGTGCCTGGGGAGACAGTCCCAACACTGAAGCTTTCTTT.

The chain is built from TRBV28 and TRBJ2-5; D is ambiguous. Germline V gene sequence: CDR1 MDHEN, CDR2 SYDVKM. V gave up 1 base and J gave up 5 bases, with 14 bases separating them. The CDR3 is 15 amino acids. The CDR3, as DNA: TGTGCCAGCAGTTTATCTTCTGGGTTCGGGGAGACCCAGTACTTC. The encoded protein is CASSLSSGFGETQYF.

The chain links TRBV27 to TRBJ1-2, with TRBD1 matching over 9 bases. Germline-derived CDR1 and CDR2 are MNHEY and SMNVEV (reference sequence). The CDR3 is made up of 15 amino acids. The junction had 12 bases not matched to a gene; V was cut back by 6 bases and J by 7 bases. The DNA of the CDR3 is TGTGCCAGCAGCCACCCCCCCGGGACAGGGAGTGGCTACACCTTC. Protein product: CASSHPPGTGSGYTF.

The V and J genes are TRBV7-9 and TRBJ2-3; D not certain. Trimming took 3 bases from V and 8 from J, leaving 12 bases between them. This CDR3 contains 13 residues. Germline CDR1 reads SEHNR; CDR2 reads FQNEAQ (reference sequence). The CDR3 bases are TGTGCCAGCAGCTTGCAGTTGGCTGGTACGCAGTATTTT. Translation: CASSLQLAGTQYF.

The chain recombines TRBV28 with TRBJ1-5, with D perhaps matching TRBD1 (6 bases). The CDR3 covers 14 residues. V lost 8 bases and J 4 bases, leaving 15 bases between the germline ends. The germline CDR1 and CDR2 sequences are MDHEN and SYDVKM. CDR3 sequence (DNA): TGTGCCAGCGGGGAGGGAGGGGGGAATCAGCCCCAGCATTTT. It codes for CASGEGGGNQPQHF. The complete variable domain, with remaining parts taken from reference TRBV28 and TRBJ1-5, reads DVKVTQSSRYLVKRTGEKVFLECVQDMDHENMFWYRQDPGLGLRLIYFSYDVKMKEKGDIPEGYSVSREKKERFSLILESASTNQTSMYLCASGEGGGNQPQHFGDGTRLSIL.

This chain uses TRBV21-1 with TRBJ2-3; TRBD1 is the table's D call, not checked against the DNA. TRBV21-1 is recorded as a pseudogene. The CDR3 is 17 residues long. The CDR3 DNA sequence: TGTGCCAGCACCAAAGGGTCAAGGACAGGGGGCACAGATACGCAGTATTTT. Its protein is CASTKGSRTGGTDTQYF.

The chain has TRBV19 and TRBJ1-3, with D perhaps TRBD1 (5 bases). Germline CDR1 reads LNHDA; CDR2 reads SQIVND (reference sequence). Trimming stripped 7 bases from V and 0 bases from J, with 10 bases between. This CDR3 region has 14 residues. The CDR3 coding sequence is TGTGCCAGTACCCGGACATCCTCTGGAAACACCATATATTTT. It translates to CASTRTSSGNTIYF.

The chain has TRBV14 and TRBJ1-1, with TRBD1 identical over 7 bases. The length of the CDR3 is 13 residues. Germline V gene sequence: CDR1 SGHDN, CDR2 FVKESK. The V gene end was trimmed by 5 bases and the J gene end by 3 bases; junction bases not matched to a gene: 3. Written as DNA, the CDR3 is TGTGCCAGCAGCTGGGACAGATACACTGAAGCTTTCTTT. This encodes CASSWDRYTEAFF.

This clone has a single count. The V gene is TRBV6-6, the J gene TRBJ2-7, with D perhaps matching TRBD2 (7 bases). The CDR3 extends over 17 amino acids. The V end was cut by 5 bases, the J end by 0 bases, with 20 bases between. CDR1 is MNHNY and CDR2 is SVGAGI in the germline V gene (reference sequence). The CDR3 is CASSLTGGGYSSYEQYF. The DNA for the CDR3 is TGTGCCAGCAGTCTAACCGGCGGGGGCTACAGCTCCTACGAGCAGTACTTC.

This rearrangement joins TRBV3-1 (or the pseudogene TRBV3-2) to TRBJ1-6; D is ambiguous. Germline CDR1 is LGHDT and CDR2 is YNNKEL (reference sequence). V was shortened by 0 bases and J by 4 bases, with 10 bases between the two germline ends. This CDR3 has 16 amino acids. The CDR3 region is CASSQDFTGYNSPLHF. The CDR3 nucleotides are TGTGCCAGCAGCCAAGATTTCACGGGGTATAATTCACCCCTCCACTTT.

The gene calls are TRBV6-5 and TRBJ2-3, with 8 positions matching TRBD1. V was clipped by 4 bases and J by 8 bases; unmatched bases: 11. The CDR3 runs 15 residues. Germline-derived CDR1 and CDR2 are MNHEY and SVGAGI. The CDR3 bases are TGTGCCAGCAGTTTTGGACAGGGCCCAGGAGGTACGCAGTATTTT. Its translation: CASSFGQGPGGTQYF.

The chain combines TRBV19 with TRBJ2-2; 9 bases align to TRBD2. Germline CDR1 is LNHDA and CDR2 is SQIVND (reference sequence). J gave up 4 bases and V 4 bases, and 4 bases lay outside the gene matches. The CDR3 is 15 residues long. The CDR3 nucleotides are TGTGCCAGTAGTACCTCAGCGGGGGGCACCGGGGAGCTGTTTTTT. Protein product: CASSTSAGGTGELFF.

The chain joins TRBV20-1 to TRBJ1-3; D not certain. CDR1 and CDR2 from the germline V gene are DFQATT and SNEGSKA (reference sequence). The V end was cut by 3 bases, the J end by 0 bases, with 12 bases between. CDR3 length equals 15 residues. CDR3 coding DNA: TGCAGTGCTAGTGGTTCGGAGAACTCTGGAAACACCATATATTTT. The encoded protein is CSASGSENSGNTIYF.